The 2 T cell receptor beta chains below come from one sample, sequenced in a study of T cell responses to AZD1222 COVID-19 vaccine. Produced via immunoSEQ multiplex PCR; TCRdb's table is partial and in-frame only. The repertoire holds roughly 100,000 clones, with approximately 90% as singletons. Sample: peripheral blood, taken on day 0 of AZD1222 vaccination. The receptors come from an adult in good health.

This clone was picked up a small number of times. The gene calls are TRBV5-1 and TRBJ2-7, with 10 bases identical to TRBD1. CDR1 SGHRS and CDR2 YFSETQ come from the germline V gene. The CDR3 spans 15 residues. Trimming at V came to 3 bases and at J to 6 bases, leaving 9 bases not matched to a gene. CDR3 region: CASSSTGTGVGEQYF. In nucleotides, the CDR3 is TGCGCCAGCAGCTCCACCGGGACAGGGGTTGGCGAGCAGTACTTC.

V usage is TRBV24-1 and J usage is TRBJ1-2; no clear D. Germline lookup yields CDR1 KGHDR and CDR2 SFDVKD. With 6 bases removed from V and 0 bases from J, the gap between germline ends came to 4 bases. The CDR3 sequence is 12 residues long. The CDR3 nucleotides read TGTGCCACCAGTAGGGCTAACTATGGCTACACCTTC. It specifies CATSRANYGYTF.